Shown below are 24 T cell receptor beta chains from a single sample sequenced in a study of blood T cell repertoires in COVID-19 (dated by TCRdb to about 2020). The library was built by means of the immunoSEQ multiplex PCR assay. What TCRdb holds here is the immuneACCESS table cut down to in-frame rearrangements. Part of the clones is not present; checked against another copy, under half of the missing clones reflect an unresolved V gene, and the others are unexplained. In this sample the table shows roughly 500,000 clones, around nine tenths of which occur a single time. The ten most abundant clones make up roughly 8.5% of the sample. Sequencing input: PBMCs or T cells enriched from blood (not recorded which). Receptors were obtained from a woman aged 60-75 years who had recovered from COVID-19.

This chain links TRBV5-6 with TRBJ2-2, with 10 bases identical to TRBD2. This CDR3 contains 18 residues. V shed 1 base, J shed 1 base, and the junction held 7 bases outside the gene matches. Germline V gene lookup returns CDR1 SGHDT and CDR2 YYEEEE. DNA of the CDR3: TGTGCCAGCAGCTTGCCCAAGCGGGGGGGATTGAACACCGGGGAGCTGTTTTTT. This gives the protein CASSLPKRGGLNTGELFF.

V and J are TRBV19 and TRBJ2-7, with 9 bases identical to TRBD1. Per germline, CDR1 LNHDA and CDR2 SQIVND (reference sequence). The CDR3 has 18 residues. V trimming: 1 base; J trimming: 3 bases; junction bases outside the gene matches: 13. This CDR3 is CASSIVPFGTGRGYEQYF. The CDR3 DNA reads as TGTGCCAGTAGTATAGTTCCCTTCGGGACAGGGAGGGGCTACGAGCAGTACTTC. Based on the CDR3 plus reference TRBV19 and TRBJ2-7, the full variable domain is DGGITQSPKYLFRKEGQNVTLSCEQNLNHDAMYWYRQDPGQGLRLIYYSQIVNDFQKGDIAEGYSVSREKKESFPLTVTSAQKNPTAFYLCASSIVPFGTGRGYEQYFGPGTRLTVT.

The rearrangement links TRBV18 to TRBJ2-5; D is unclear. The CDR3 length is 13 residues. Germline assignment: CDR1 KGHSH and CDR2 LQKENI. V lost 4 bases and J lost 5, with 11 bases in between. In DNA form, the CDR3 reads TGTGCCAGCTCACTCACACTGGAGGAGACCCAGTACTTC. Its protein is CASSLTLEETQYF.

J is TRBJ1-2 and V is TRBV7-2; D gene uncertain. CDR1 SGHTA and CDR2 FQGNSA come from the germline V gene. The length of the CDR3 is 14 residues. V lost 2 bases and J 1 base, leaving 8 bases between the germline ends. This chain's CDR3 is CASSLLNSNYGYTF. The CDR3 DNA sequence: TGTGCCAGCAGCTTATTAAACAGTAACTATGGCTACACCTTC.

The chain employs TRBV11-3 and TRBJ2-1; 8 bases are shared with TRBD1. Trimming removed 3 bases from V and 5 bases from J; junction bases left unmatched: 6. There are 15 residues in the CDR3. CDR1 SGHNT and CDR2 YENEEA come from the germline V gene. The CDR3 DNA reads TGTGCCAGCAGCTTCCAGGGGGCCGGAGACAATGAGCAGTTCTTC. This encodes CASSFQGAGDNEQFF.

The chain is built from TRBV30 and TRBJ1-2; tentative D call: TRBD1 (5 bases). This CDR3 contains 13 residues. The germline gives CDR1 GTSNPN, CDR2 SVGIG (reference sequence). The V end was cut by 4 bases, the J end by 7 bases, with 16 bases between. DNA for the CDR3: TGTGCCTGGACCGGTGGCAGGGTGATTGGCTACACCTTC. It is translated as CAWTGGRVIGYTF.

The chain employs TRBV10-3 and TRBJ1-3; no definite D call. The CDR3 covers 12 residues. Germline loops: CDR1 ENHRY, CDR2 SYGVKD. Deletions cut 11 bases from V and 1 base from J, with 9 bases between. The CDR3 region has the DNA TGTGCCGGCTCAGATTCTGGAAACACCATATATTTT. Its translation: CAGSDSGNTIYF.

The chain has TRBV2 and TRBJ2-5; unclear D gene. Germline loops: CDR1 SNHLY, CDR2 FYNNEI. V was pared by 2 bases and J by 10 bases, with 11 bases between. CDR3 size: 12 residues. Here the CDR3 DNA reads TGTGCCAGCAGTGAATTATCGAGGAACCAGTACTTC. Translating it yields CASSELSRNQYF.

This clone was seen just once. This rearrangement joins TRBV11-3 to TRBJ2-7; 8 nucleotides match TRBD1. The V and J ends lost 2 bases and 2 bases, in that order; junction bases with no gene match: 2. This CDR3 contains 14 residues. The germline CDR1 and CDR2 sequences are SGHNT and YENEEA. DNA for the CDR3: TGTGCCAGCAGCTTAATGGGACAGGCCTACGAGCAGTACTTC. Its translation is CASSLMGQAYEQYF.

The chain has TRBV3-1 (or the pseudogene TRBV3-2) and TRBJ2-2, with D perhaps matching TRBD2 (5 bases). The CDR3 runs to 18 residues. The V and J ends lost 1 base and 3 bases respectively, with 18 bases between them. CDR1 is LGHDT and CDR2 is YNNKEL in the germline V gene (reference sequence). CDR3 residues: CASSQGSKAAGYTGELFF. Here the CDR3 DNA reads TGTGCCAGCAGCCAAGGATCGAAGGCGGCGGGTTACACCGGGGAGCTGTTTTTT.

The chain couples TRBV13 to TRBJ2-2; D may be TRBD2 (5 bases). V lost 4 bases and J 7 bases, leaving 7 bases between the germline ends. This CDR3 is built from 12 residues. Germline V CDR1 and CDR2: PRHDT, FYEKMQ (reference sequence). The chain's CDR3 is CASSSRGGELFF. The CDR3, as DNA: TGTGCCAGCAGCTCCCGGGGCGGGGAGCTGTTTTTT.

The V and J genes are TRBV4-1 and TRBJ2-3; the match to TRBD2 covers 8 bases. Germline lookup yields CDR1 MGHRA and CDR2 YSYEKL. V shed 1 base, J shed 13 bases, and the junction held 7 bases outside the gene matches. The CDR3 sequence is 13 residues long. The CDR3 spells CASSQGPSGPKYF. The CDR3 region has the DNA TGCGCCAGCAGCCAAGGGCCTAGCGGGCCCAAGTATTTT.

This clone came up once. As DNA, the CDR3 is TGTGCCAGCAGTTGGGGACAGGGCTATCAGCCCCAGCATTTT. It encodes CASSWGQGYQPQHF. The chain uses TRBV6-5 and TRBJ1-5; 9 bases match TRBD1. The CDR3 has 14 residues. CDR1 MNHEY and CDR2 SVGAGI come from the germline V gene. V dropped 4 bases and J dropped 5; count of bases not matched to a gene: 3.

The chain carries TRBV5-4 and TRBJ2-3, with no clear D. Germline V gives CDR1 SGHNT, CDR2 YYREEE (reference sequence). The CDR3 runs 13 residues. Between the trimmed V and J ends, which lost 1 base and 1 base, there was a span of 4 bases. CDR3: CASSLQGTDTQYF. DNA for the CDR3: TGTGCCAGCAGCTTGCAGGGCACAGATACGCAGTATTTT. The entire variable domain, with the rest obtained from reference TRBV5-4 and TRBJ2-3, is as follows: ETGVTQSPTHLIKTRGQQVTLRCSSQSGHNTVSWYQQALGQGPQFIFQYYREEENGRGNFPPRFSGLQFPNYSSELNVNALELDDSALYLCASSLQGTDTQYFGPGTRLTVL.

The V and J genes are TRBV11-2 and TRBJ1-2; D is unresolved. The CDR3 runs 15 residues. V lost 2 bases and J lost 2, with 12 bases in between. Germline CDR1 reads SGHAT; CDR2 reads FQNNGV. This CDR3 is CASSLRPGWNYGYTF. The CDR3 bases are TGTGCCAGCAGCTTACGCCCGGGGTGGAACTATGGCTACACCTTC.

The J gene is TRBJ2-3, the V gene TRBV30, with 8 bases fitting TRBD1. The CDR3 contains 14 residues. With 5 bases clipped from V and 4 bases from J, the junction kept 8 bases outside the gene matches. Germline V gives CDR1 GTSNPN, CDR2 SVGIG (reference sequence). The CDR3 region is CAWRTGQFADTQYF. The CDR3 DNA reads TGTGCCTGGCGGACAGGGCAATTTGCAGATACGCAGTATTTT.

This clone has a handful of counts. The chain links TRBV6-1 to TRBJ1-6, with unresolved D. This CDR3 has 13 residues. Per the germline V gene, CDR1 is MNHNS and CDR2 is SASEGT. V gave up 3 bases and J gave up 7 bases, with 7 bases separating them. The CDR3 sequence: CASSEVRNSPLHF. DNA for the CDR3: TGTGCCAGCAGTGAGGTCAGGAATTCACCCCTCCACTTT.

CDR3 in DNA: TGCGCCAGCAGCCAAGGAGAGGCAGCATATAGCAATCAGCCCCAGCATTTT. This encodes CASSQGEAAYSNQPQHF. V usage is TRBV4-1 and J usage is TRBJ1-5; no firm D call. V lost 1 base and J lost 0, with 13 bases in between. CDR3 length: 17 amino acids. Germline-derived CDR1 and CDR2 are MGHRA and YSYEKL.

V gene TRBV6-1 combines with J gene TRBJ2-7; 7 nucleotides line up with TRBD1. The length of the CDR3 is 15 residues. Trimming took 0 bases from V and 3 from J; bases not matched to a gene: 5. The germline CDR1 and CDR2 sequences are MNHNS and SASEGT. In DNA form, the CDR3 reads TGTGCCAGCAGTGAAGCGGCGACAGGGCTCTACGAGCAGTACGTC. This translates into CASSEAATGLYEQYV.

The V call is TRBV10-3, the J call TRBJ1-4; a possible D gene is TRBD1 (6 bases). V shed 0 bases and J shed 8 bases, with 16 bases lying between them. There are 16 residues in the CDR3. Germline V gene data show CDR1 as ENHRY and CDR2 as SYGVKD. This CDR3 is CAISESKAGAGEKLFF. Written as DNA, the CDR3 is TGTGCCATCAGTGAGTCGAAGGCAGGGGCGGGCGAAAAACTGTTTTTT.

In its sample, this clone was seen a few times. V usage is TRBV19 and J usage is TRBJ1-6; no definite D call. Germline V gene lookup returns CDR1 LNHDA and CDR2 SQIVND (reference sequence). Trimming stripped 3 bases from V and 2 bases from J, with 8 bases between. This CDR3 is built from 15 residues. The DNA for the CDR3 is TGTGCCAGTAGTATGTCGGGAACCTATAATTCACCCCTCCACTTT. Protein product: CASSMSGTYNSPLHF.

This chain uses TRBV11-3 with TRBJ1-1, with TRBD1 matching over 8 bases. The V and J ends lost 5 bases and 1 base, in that order; junction bases with no gene match: 6. This CDR3 region has 15 residues. Germline CDR1 is SGHNT and CDR2 is YENEEA. CDR3 coding DNA: TGTGCCAGCAGCCCCCGGACAGGGCAGAACACTGAAGCTTTCTTT. Its protein product is CASSPRTGQNTEAFF. Based on the CDR3 plus reference TRBV11-3 and TRBJ1-1, the full variable domain is EAGVVQSPRYKIIEKKQPVAFWCNPISGHNTLYWYLQNLGQGPELLIRYENEEAVDDSQLPKDRFSAERLKGVDSTLKIQPAELGDSAVYLCASSPRTGQNTEAFFGQGTRLTVV.

The chain employs TRBV5-4 and TRBJ2-3; 10 nucleotides line up with TRBD2. The ends lost 2 bases at V and 2 bases at J; junction bases unmatched: 8. This CDR3 comprises 17 residues. Looked up from germline, CDR1 is SGHNT and CDR2 is YYREEE (reference sequence). The CDR3 DNA reads TGTGCCAGCAGCTTTCCTAGCGGGGGCCGGAACACAGATACGCAGTATTTT. As protein: CASSFPSGGRNTDTQYF.

The chain combines TRBV30 with TRBJ1-2, with D possibly being TRBD1 (6 bases). The CDR3 length is 15 residues. Per germline, CDR1 GTSNPN and CDR2 SVGIG (reference sequence). V was trimmed by 2 bases and J by 4 bases, leaving 17 bases between them. The CDR3 reads CAWSSQGIRSYGYTF. CDR3 sequence (DNA): TGTGCCTGGAGTAGCCAGGGGATTAGGAGCTATGGCTACACCTTC.